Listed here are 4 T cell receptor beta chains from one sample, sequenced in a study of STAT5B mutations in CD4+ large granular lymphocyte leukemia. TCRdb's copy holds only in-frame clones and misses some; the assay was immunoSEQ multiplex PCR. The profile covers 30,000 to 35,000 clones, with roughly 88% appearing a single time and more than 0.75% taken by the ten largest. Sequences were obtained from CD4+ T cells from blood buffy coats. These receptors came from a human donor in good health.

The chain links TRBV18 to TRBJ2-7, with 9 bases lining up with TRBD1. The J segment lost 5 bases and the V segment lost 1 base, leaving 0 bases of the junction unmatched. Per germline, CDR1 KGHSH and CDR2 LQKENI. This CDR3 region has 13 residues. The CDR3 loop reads CASSPRTGDEQYF. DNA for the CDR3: TGTGCCAGCTCACCACGGACAGGGGACGAGCAGTACTTC. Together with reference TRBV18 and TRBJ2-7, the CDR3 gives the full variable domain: NAGVMQNPRHLVRRRGQEARLRCSPMKGHSHVYWYRQLPEEGLKFMVYLQKENIIDESGMPKERFSAEFPKEGPSILRIQQVVRGDSAAYFCASSPRTGDEQYFGPGTRLTVT.

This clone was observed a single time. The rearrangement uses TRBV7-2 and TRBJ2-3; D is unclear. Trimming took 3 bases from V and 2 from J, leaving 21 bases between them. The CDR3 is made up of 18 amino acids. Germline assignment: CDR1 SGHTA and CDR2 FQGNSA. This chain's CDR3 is CASSFLPRAPTHTDTQYF. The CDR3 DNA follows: TGTGCCAGCAGCTTCCTTCCTAGGGCCCCTACACACACAGATACGCAGTATTTT.

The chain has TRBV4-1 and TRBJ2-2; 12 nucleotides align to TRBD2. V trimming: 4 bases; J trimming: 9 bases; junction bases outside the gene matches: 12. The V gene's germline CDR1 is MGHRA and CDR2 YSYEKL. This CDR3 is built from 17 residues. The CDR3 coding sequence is TGCGCCAGCAGCCCGGGACTAGCGGGTCCTCGACCCCGGGAGCTGTTTTTT. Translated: CASSPGLAGPRPRELFF.

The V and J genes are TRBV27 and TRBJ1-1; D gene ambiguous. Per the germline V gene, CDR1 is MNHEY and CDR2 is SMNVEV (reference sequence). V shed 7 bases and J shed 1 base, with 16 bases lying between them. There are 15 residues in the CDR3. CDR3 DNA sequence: TGTGCCAGCATCTTTCGGGCAGGCGGGAACACTGAAGCTTTCTTT. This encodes CASIFRAGGNTEAFF.